This TCR beta chain comes out of a study of cytomegalovirus exposure and HLA in healthy donors. Primers for the PCR totalled 60 Vbeta and 13 Jbeta. TCRdb keeps only in-frame clones here, not all; method: immunoSEQ multiplex PCR. The table lists approximately 160,000 clones, roughly three quarters of them singletons. The sample comprised PBMCs. The TCR comes from a woman aged 50 to 60 in good health and CMV-seropositive.

This CDR3 reads CASKRENTEAFF. For the CDR3, the DNA is TGTGCCAGCAAGAGAGAAAACACTGAAGCTTTCTTT. V and J are TRBV6-5 and TRBJ1-1, with D uncertain. Germline CDR1 is MNHEY and CDR2 is SVGAGI. V was trimmed by 7 bases and J by 2 bases, leaving 8 bases between them. The CDR3 is made up of 12 amino acids.